The entry below gives a single T cell receptor (beta chain) sequence along with its context. Via MiXCR, TCRdb re-called the reads, giving one row per CDR3 protein. The data show some 400,000 distinct CDR3 sequences, with around 32% seen just once and roughly an eighth held by the top ten. This sample stems from a study of T cell repertoires in cytomegalovirus infection. Study-level information: Evidence of both CMV infection and a matching HLA type came from public TCR beta signatures.

This CDR3 is 16 amino acids long. Germline V gene lookup returns CDR1 MGHRA and CDR2 YSYEKL. V lost 0 bases and J lost 6; bases outside the gene matches: 5. This receptor was obtained from a human donor in good health (CMV status not recorded). Some clones in this sample may be carry-over from other donors' samples. J is TRBJ2-2 and V is TRBV4-1; TRBD2 agrees at 9 bases. Sequenced material: PBMCs. The CDR3 DNA sequence: TGCGCCAGCAGCCAAGAAGCGGGGGGATCTGCCGGGGAGCTGTTTTTT. Translated, it gives CASSQEAGGSAGELFF.